This record looks at one T cell receptor (beta chain) sequence and its context. The antigen is not known. These data come from a study of OX40 agonist ivuxolimab in advanced cancers. Study context: Partial responses were achieved by three patients, one with hepatocellular carcinoma and two with cutaneous melanoma.

TCRdb keeps only in-frame clones here, not all; method: immunoSEQ multiplex PCR. The table lists some 25,000 clones, about 86% of them singletons. Study conclusions and caveats: Fewer expanded clones were found on average in CD4+ than in CD8+ T cells. Low normalized T-cell clonal expansion also characterized some of the nonresponders.

The receptor's source is an adult with an advanced solid tumor such as melanoma, head and neck, liver or kidney cancer. Sample: CD4+ or CD8+ T cells sorted from blood, taken in a trial of the OX40 agonist ivuxolimab.

CDR3 DNA: TGTGCCAGTACCTTCGGATTTTATGGCTACACCTTC. It yields the protein CASTFGFYGYTF. V is TRBV19 and J is TRBJ1-2, with unresolved D. The germline V gene has CDR1 LNHDA and CDR2 SQIVND (reference sequence). V was shortened by 7 bases and J by 5 bases, with 11 bases between the two germline ends. The CDR3 sequence is 12 residues long. Based on the CDR3 plus reference TRBV19 and TRBJ1-2, the full variable domain is DGGITQSPKYLFRKEGQNVTLSCEQNLNHDAMYWYRQDPGQGLRLIYYSQIVNDFQKGDIAEGYSVSREKKESFPLTVTSAQKNPTAFYLCASTFGFYGYTFGSGTRLTVV.